The 16 T cell receptor beta chains in this list originate from one sample, sequenced in a study of PD-1 blockade in classical Hodgkin lymphoma. No patient escaped relapse after autologous stem cell transplantation, and brentuximab vedotin exposure varied. Generated by immunoSEQ multiplex PCR, the TCRdb table keeps only in-frame clones and is missing some. The sample includes roughly 13,000 clones, around 75% of them seen just once. Specimen: peripheral blood mononuclear cells (PBMCs), collected at baseline. These receptors came from a human donor with classical Hodgkin lymphoma.

The genes are TRBV4-1 and TRBJ2-7, with TRBD1 matching over 7 bases. J gave up 3 bases and V 6 bases, and 8 bases lay outside the gene matches. CDR1 is MGHRA and CDR2 is YSYEKL in the germline V gene. The CDR3 consists of 14 residues. CDR3 in DNA: TGCGCCAGCAGTGTAGGGGGCGCTGACTACGAGCAGTACTTC. Translated: CASSVGGADYEQYF.

This chain connects TRBV7-2 to TRBJ1-3; TRBD1 matches at 8 bases. This CDR3 has 17 residues. CDR1 is SGHTA, CDR2 FQGNSA, per germline. V lost 5 bases, J lost 0 bases, and 9 bases stayed unmatched. CDR3 coding DNA: TGTGCCAGCAGCCGCCCCGGGACAGGACTCTCTGGAAACACCATATATTTT. Translated, it gives CASSRPGTGLSGNTIYF.

The V call is TRBV11-2, the J call TRBJ2-3, with D uncertain. The V end lost 3 bases, the J end lost 7 bases, and 5 bases lay between the germline ends. The CDR3 length is 11 residues. Germline CDR1 SGHAT, CDR2 FQNNGV. The CDR3 loop reads CASSFLNTQYF. Here the CDR3 DNA reads TGTGCCAGCAGCTTCTTGAATACGCAGTATTTT.

The rearrangement links TRBV5-1 to TRBJ2-5, with TRBD2 as a possible D gene (5 bases). CDR1 and CDR2 from the germline V gene are SGHRS and YFSETQ. The CDR3 is 15 residues long. V was trimmed by 4 bases and J by 4 bases, leaving 17 bases between them. Here the CDR3 reads CASSPEVGLGETQYF. CDR3 in DNA: TGCGCCAGCAGCCCGGAGGTAGGGCTGGGAGAGACCCAGTACTTC.

This clone occurred once. The V call is TRBV10-3, the J call TRBJ2-4, with TRBD2 identical over 13 bases. J lost 3 bases, V lost 0 bases, and 14 bases had no gene match. Germline V gene data show CDR1 as ENHRY and CDR2 as SYGVKD. The CDR3 runs 21 residues. The CDR3 DNA reads as TGTGCCATCAGTGAGTCCTTACCGGGACTAGCGGGAAATTTGGGCAAAAACATTCAGTACTTC. Translated: CAISESLPGLAGNLGKNIQYF.

The chain links TRBV29-1 to TRBJ1-2; 10 positions match TRBD1. This CDR3 contains 13 residues. Germline V lookup: CDR1 SQVTM, CDR2 ANQGSEA. After removal of 4 bases from V and 8 bases from J, the junction contained 7 bases not matched to a gene. CDR3 sequence (DNA): TGCAGCGTTGTAGGGACAGGGGAAAGCGGCTACACCTTC. Encoded protein: CSVVGTGESGYTF.

In this sample, this clone turned up once. The CDR3 here is CASSPGQNSNQPQHF. CDR3 sequence (DNA): TGTGCCAGTAGTCCGGGACAGAATAGCAATCAGCCCCAGCATTTT. The chain carries TRBV19 and TRBJ1-5; 7 bases match TRBD1. The germline V gene has CDR1 LNHDA and CDR2 SQIVND (reference sequence). Trimming took 5 bases from V and 0 from J; bases not matched to a gene: 4. The CDR3 has 15 amino acids.

As concerns this clone: The sample contains more than one DNA sequence encoding this CDR3. This sequence joins TRBV18 and TRBJ2-5; perhaps TRBD1 as D (5 bases). Germline-derived CDR1 and CDR2 are KGHSH and LQKENI. The CDR3 length is 13 residues. The V and J ends lost 2 bases and 2 bases respectively, with 6 bases between them. The CDR3 sequence is CASSPRGQETQYF. The CDR3, as DNA: TGTGCCAGCTCACCAAGGGGACAAGAGACCCAGTACTTC.

Judged by abundance, this clone is medium-sized. The chain is built from TRBV4-1 and TRBJ2-1; 7 bases are a match to TRBD1. J gave up 2 bases and V 4 bases, and 8 bases lay outside the gene matches. Germline V CDR1 and CDR2: MGHRA, YSYEKL. The CDR3 is 16 residues long. The CDR3 loop reads CASSLSPGTAYNEQFF. The CDR3 nucleotides read TGCGCCAGCAGCCTATCTCCCGGGACAGCCTACAATGAGCAGTTCTTC.

This clone was counted a few times. This CDR3 reads CASSGGEQFF. In DNA, the CDR3 is TGTGCCTCCTCTGGCGGTGAGCAGTTCTTC. The V gene is TRBV6-1, the J gene TRBJ2-1, with D unresolved. This CDR3 has 10 residues. Germline V lookup: CDR1 MNHNS, CDR2 SASEGT. Deletions cut 11 bases from V and 9 bases from J, with 11 bases between.

The rearrangement joins TRBV28 to TRBJ1-5; unclear D gene. V was clipped by 2 bases and J by 1 base, with 12 bases between them. Germline lookup yields CDR1 MDHEN and CDR2 SYDVKM. This CDR3 has 16 residues. CDR3 DNA sequence: TGTGCCAGCAGTTTAACGGGAGAAGGGAGCAATCAGCCCCAGCATTTT. As protein: CASSLTGEGSNQPQHF.

This clone came up a few times. This chain uses TRBV28 with TRBJ1-2; D might be TRBD1 (5 bases). Deletions cut 3 bases from V and 4 bases from J, with 15 bases between. The germline V gene has CDR1 MDHEN and CDR2 SYDVKM. This CDR3 has 15 residues. The chain's CDR3 is CASSLVGRGPYGYTF. CDR3 DNA sequence: TGTGCCAGCAGTTTGGTTGGACGGGGCCCCTATGGCTACACCTTC.

This clone was found once. The chain recombines TRBV19 with TRBJ2-2; D possibly corresponds to TRBD2 (5 bases). V was trimmed by 4 bases and J by 4 bases, leaving 10 bases between them. Germline V gives CDR1 LNHDA, CDR2 SQIVND (reference sequence). The CDR3 runs 14 residues. The CDR3 coding sequence is TGTGCCAGTAGTACGGGAATCGGCACCGGGGAGCTGTTTTTT. Protein sequence: CASSTGIGTGELFF. Full variable domain (missing parts from reference TRBV19 and TRBJ2-2): DGGITQSPKYLFRKEGQNVTLSCEQNLNHDAMYWYRQDPGQGLRLIYYSQIVNDFQKGDIAEGYSVSREKKESFPLTVTSAQKNPTAFYLCASSTGIGTGELFFGEGSRLTVL.

The genes are TRBV9 and TRBJ2-7; TRBD2 matches at 11 bases. This CDR3 has 16 amino acids. Germline CDR1 reads SGDLS; CDR2 reads YYNGEE. V gave up 3 bases and J gave up 4 bases; unmatched junction bases: 9. In nucleotides, the CDR3 is TGTGCCAGCAGCGCCCCAACTAGCGGGAGTATTTACGAGCAGTACTTC. This sequence encodes CASSAPTSGSIYEQYF.

The CDR3 here is CASSYPSRGGEATGELFF. In DNA form, the CDR3 reads TGTGCCAGCAGCTACCCCAGCCGGGGGGGTGAGGCCACCGGGGAGCTGTTTTTT. V usage is TRBV5-4 and J usage is TRBJ2-2, with 8 bases matching TRBD2. The CDR3 is 18 residues long. Germline V gene data show CDR1 as SGHNT and CDR2 as YYREEE (reference sequence). With V trimmed by 3 bases and J by 4 bases, 14 bases remained unmatched.

This chain uses TRBV7-8 with TRBJ2-3; 9 nucleotides align to TRBD2. CDR1 and CDR2 from the germline V gene are SGHVS and FQNEAQ. V shed 2 bases and J 1 base; nucleotides not matched to a gene: 13. The CDR3 covers 19 residues. The CDR3 sequence is CASSLPRREGFRGTDTQYF. The CDR3 nucleotides are TGTGCCAGCAGCTTACCCCGGCGGGAGGGATTCAGGGGCACAGATACGCAGTATTTT.